This is a list of T cell receptor beta chains from one sample in a study of Ad26.COV2.S vaccination and SARS-CoV-2 variants. TCRdb's table, derived via immunoSEQ multiplex PCR, lists solely in-frame clones and lacks some. This table holds about 680,000 clones, about 89% found once. Sample: peripheral blood, taken in a trial of Ad26.COV2.S vaccine versus placebo. These receptors came from a person aged 18-65 years who received the Ad26.COV2.S COVID-19 vaccine or a placebo. Both conserved end residues are part of each CDR3. The D gene is left open where the match is weak. Some rows have no size entry. The others give once, few or many, or a class for an expanded clone.

.,TRBV5-5,TRBJ1-1,.,TGTGCCAGCAGCCCCCGTTACAACATGAACACTGAAGCTTTCTTT,CASSPRYNMNTEAFF
.,TRBV5-7,TRBJ2-6,.,TGTGCCAGCAGCCCGGACGGGGGATCCGGGGCCAACGTCCTGACTTTC,CASSPDGGSGANVLTF
.,TRBV27,TRBJ1-3,TRBD1,TGTGCCAGCAGTTCGGCCCAGGGGGCGGAAGGAAACACCATATATTTT,CASSSAQGAEGNTIYF
.,TRBV20-1,TRBJ2-4,TRBD2,TGCAGTGCTAGTCGGGGGGATGATATAACCAAAAACATTCAGTACTTC,CSASRGDDITKNIQYF
.,TRBV3-1/TRBV3-2,TRBJ1-5,.,TGTGCCAGCAGCCCCGACCAACACGGAAATCAGCCCCAGCATTTT,CASSPDQHGNQPQHF
.,TRBV6-5,TRBJ1-5,.,TGTGCCACCGTCTCAGGGTGGAGCGGACAGCCCCAGCATTTT,CATVSGWSGQPQHF
.,TRBV29-1,TRBJ1-2,.,TGCAGTTCCAGACTCAACTCGGGTGGCTACACCTTC,CSSRLNSGGYTF
.,TRBV2,TRBJ2-7,TRBD2,TGTGCCAGCAAACGGGAGGGATTAAAGGATTACGAGCAGTACTTC,CASKREGLKDYEQYF
.,TRBV5-4,TRBJ2-1,TRBD2,TGTGCCAGCAGCTTCCCAGCGGGAGGTATCAATGAGCAGTTCTTC,CASSFPAGGINEQFF
.,TRBV9,TRBJ2-3,TRBD2,TGTGCCAGCAGCCTGACTAGCGGGACCCCAGATACGCAGTATTTT,CASSLTSGTPDTQYF
few,TRBV7-2,TRBJ1-2,TRBD1,TGTGCCAGCAGCTTCCCAGGGGGCTATGGCTACACCTTC,CASSFPGGYGYTF
.,TRBV5-4,TRBJ2-2,TRBD1,TGTGCCAGCAGCGGACAGGGTCGGACCGGGGAGCTGTTTTTT,CASSGQGRTGELFF
.,TRBV5-4,TRBJ2-3,.,TGTGCCAGCAGCTTGATTTGGGCAGGACAGGACGCGCTGGGAGGGACGCAGTATTTT,CASSLIWAGQDALGGTQYF
.,TRBV3-1/TRBV3-2,TRBJ1-5,.,TGTGCCAGCAGCCATCTAGGAAGATATACCACGAAGATGGTTAGCAATCAGCCCCAGCATTTT,CASSHLGRYTTKMVSNQPQHF
.,TRBV18,TRBJ1-1,.,TGTGCCAGCTCTCCCACCTCATCGGGGGGGGAAGCTTTCTTT,CASSPTSSGGEAFF
.,TRBV7-2,TRBJ2-2,.,TGTGCCACCAAGGAGGGTCCAGGGGCCGGGGAGCTGTTTTTT,CATKEGPGAGELFF
.,TRBV5-4,TRBJ2-1,.,TGTGCCAGCAGCTCCCGGGACAAGGGAAATGAGCAGTTCTTC,CASSSRDKGNEQFF
.,TRBV5-6,TRBJ2-7,TRBD1,TGTGCCAGCAGCGACCGGGACAGCTCCTACGAGCAGTACTTC,CASSDRDSSYEQYF
many,TRBV2,TRBJ2-1,TRBD2,TGTGCCAGCAGTACTAGCGGGAAGGGGAACAATGAGCAGTTCTTC,CASSTSGKGNNEQFF
.,TRBV18,TRBJ2-5,.,TGTGCCAGCTCACCATTGCGGGCAGAGACCCAGTACTTC,CASSPLRAETQYF
.,TRBV5-1,TRBJ2-3,.,TGCGCCAGCAGCTCCCTGGTGGAGACAGATACGCAGTATTTT,CASSSLVETDTQYF
.,TRBV11-1,TRBJ2-7,TRBD1,TGTGCCAGCAGTCCTCGGACAGGATATTTCTACGAGCAGTACTTC,CASSPRTGYFYEQYF
.,TRBV10-1,TRBJ2-1,TRBD2,TGCGCCAGCAGTGAGGCGGGAGGCGGGAATTTCAATGAGCAGTTCTTC,CASSEAGGGNFNEQFF
few,TRBV7-9,TRBJ1-2,.,TGTGCCAGCAGATTAGATGGCTACACCTTC,CASRLDGYTF
.,TRBV7-2,TRBJ2-5,.,TGTGCCAGCAGCTTAGGTGGGGGAAAAGAGACCCAGTACTTC,CASSLGGGKETQYF
.,TRBV6-2/TRBV6-3,TRBJ1-5,.,TGTGCCAGCAGTTATACCAGGGGAGGATTGTCCAATCAGCCCCAGCATTTT,CASSYTRGGLSNQPQHF
once,TRBV29-1,TRBJ1-1,TRBD1,TGCAGCGCTCTCAGGGGGGGGGCCGGTAGGGTGAACACTGAAGCTTTCTTT,CSALRGGAGRVNTEAFF
.,TRBV4-3,TRBJ2-1,.,TGCGCCAGCAGCCAAGAAGGTAACGGGGCCGTTGAGCAGTTCTTC,CASSQEGNGAVEQFF
.,TRBV2,TRBJ2-1,.,TGTGCCAGCAGGGGCAGGGAAAATGAGCAGTTCTTC,CASRGRENEQFF
once,TRBV2,TRBJ2-7,.,TGTGCCAGCAGTCCCAGGGTAGGGCCCCACGAGCAGTACTTC,CASSPRVGPHEQYF
.,TRBV9,TRBJ2-3,.,TGTGCCAGCAGCGTTACAGCCACAGATACGCAGTATTTT,CASSVTATDTQYF
.,TRBV7-2,TRBJ2-7,.,TGTGCCAGCACCTATACCCATCAGAGCTCCTACGAGCAGTACTTC,CASTYTHQSSYEQYF
.,TRBV7-9,TRBJ2-7,.,TGTGCCAGCAGCTCCCCTAAACTAGCGGGACAGGGGTACGAGCAGTACTTC,CASSSPKLAGQGYEQYF
few,TRBV7-2,TRBJ2-3,.,TGTGCCAGCAGCTTAATCTTTGGAGGCCCTAGCACAGATACGCAGTATTTT,CASSLIFGGPSTDTQYF
once,TRBV3-1/TRBV3-2,TRBJ1-2,.,TGTGCCAGCAGCCAAGGGAGTCCGAAAGTCACCTTC,CASSQGSPKVTF
few,TRBV5-8,TRBJ1-1,TRBD1,TGTGCCAGCAGCCCTCGACAGGGGAGGAGCACTGAAGCTTTCTTT,CASSPRQGRSTEAFF
.,TRBV2,TRBJ1-5,.,TGTGCCAGCAGTTCTCAAAATCAGCCCCAGCATTTT,CASSSQNQPQHF
.,TRBV19,TRBJ2-4,.,TGTGCCAGTAGTATGCCTCCAGGGTGGACCAAAAACATTCAGTACTTC,CASSMPPGWTKNIQYF
once,TRBV6-5,TRBJ1-5,.,TGTGCCAGCAGTTACTCGATGGCCCAGCCCCAGCATTTT,CASSYSMAQPQHF
.,TRBV18,TRBJ1-2,.,TGTGCCAGCTCACCACAAGGGGATACTGGCTACACCTTC,CASSPQGDTGYTF
.,TRBV5-4,TRBJ2-2,TRBD1,TGTGCCAGCAGCCCCACCAGGGGGCTCACCGGGGAGCTGTTTTTT,CASSPTRGLTGELFF
.,TRBV7-6,TRBJ2-1,.,TGTGCCAGCAGCTTCAAGGATTTCAACCCCTACAATGAGCAGTTCTTC,CASSFKDFNPYNEQFF
.,TRBV30,TRBJ1-2,.,TGTGCCTGGAGTGTATCGGGTGGCTACACCTTC,CAWSVSGGYTF
.,TRBV7-8,TRBJ1-1,TRBD1,TGTGCCAGCAGCCCGACAGGGGGCTTGAACACTGAAGCTTTCTTT,CASSPTGGLNTEAFF
.,TRBV19,TRBJ1-5,.,TGTGCCAGTAGCCCGGACAGCGCCAATCAGCCCCAGCATTTT,CASSPDSANQPQHF
once,TRBV6-5,TRBJ1-2,TRBD1,TGTGCCAGTAGTCGACAGGGCTGGGATGGCTACACCTTC,CASSRQGWDGYTF
.,TRBV6-6,TRBJ2-6,TRBD1,TGTGCCAGCCAACAGGGGTCTGGGGCCAACGTCCTGACTTTC,CASQQGSGANVLTF
.,TRBV10-2,TRBJ2-1,.,TGCGCCAGCAGTGAGTCTATCGGGGGCCGGCTCTTC,CASSESIGGRLF
.,TRBV3-1/TRBV3-2,TRBJ1-2,.,TGTGCCAGCAGCCACCCACAGGGAACGGGTGGCTACACCTTC,CASSHPQGTGGYTF
.,TRBV6-1,TRBJ2-7,.,TGTGCCAGCAGTGAAGGGGGGGGCAGGGTCTACGGGGTCTACGAGCAGTACTTC,CASSEGGGRVYGVYEQYF
.,TRBV6-5,TRBJ1-4,.,TGTGCCAGCAAACTAGGGGTTGGTAATGAAAAACTGTTTTTT,CASKLGVGNEKLFF